The 23 T cell receptor beta chains given below trace back to one sample, sequenced in a study of blood T cell repertoires in COVID-19. The table came from immunoSEQ multiplex PCR; TCRdb's copy has only in-frame clones and leaves some out. The sample lists 200,000 to 300,000 clones, approximately 91% occurring once. The sequencing sample was made of peripheral blood. The receptors here all came from a woman in her twenties or thirties with acute or convalescent COVID-19.

V usage is TRBV7-8 and J usage is TRBJ1-3, with 7 nucleotides matching TRBD1. Germline assignment: CDR1 SGHVS and CDR2 FQNEAQ. The V segment lost 5 bases and the J segment 2 bases; nucleotides outside the gene matches: 18. The CDR3 loop spans 19 amino acids. The CDR3 sequence is CASSAEGALARVPGNTIYF. In DNA, the CDR3 is TGTGCCAGCAGCGCCGAGGGGGCGCTCGCTCGTGTCCCTGGAAACACCATATATTTT.

The CDR3 spells CASSKETSYEQYF. The CDR3 region has the DNA TGTGCCAGCAGTAAGGAGACCTCCTACGAGCAGTACTTC. The chain combines TRBV6-2 or TRBV6-3 with TRBJ2-7; D gene unclear. Per germline, CDR1 MNHEY and CDR2 SVGEGT. V was trimmed by 5 bases and J by 0 bases, leaving 8 bases between them. The CDR3 runs to 13 residues.

This rearrangement joins TRBV19 to TRBJ2-1, with 8 bases matching TRBD2. This CDR3 region has 15 residues. CDR1 is LNHDA and CDR2 is SQIVND in the germline V gene (reference sequence). V lost 3 bases and J lost 6; bases outside the gene matches: 7. The CDR3 sequence: CASSIMLAGGNEQFF. The DNA of the CDR3 is TGTGCCAGTAGTATCATGCTGGCGGGAGGCAATGAGCAGTTCTTC. The whole variable domain, remainder taken from reference TRBV19 and TRBJ2-1, is DGGITQSPKYLFRKEGQNVTLSCEQNLNHDAMYWYRQDPGQGLRLIYYSQIVNDFQKGDIAEGYSVSREKKESFPLTVTSAQKNPTAFYLCASSIMLAGGNEQFFGPGTRLTVL.

V usage is TRBV11-2 and J usage is TRBJ2-1; 9 bases are a match to TRBD2. The CDR3 is 17 residues long. Germline-derived CDR1 and CDR2 are SGHAT and FQNNGV. The ends lost 1 base at V and 7 bases at J; junction bases unmatched: 11. The DNA for the CDR3 is TGTGCCAGCAGCTTAGCGGGCGGGAGGGACTCATTGAATGAGCAGTTCTTC. Translating gives CASSLAGGRDSLNEQFF.

In its sample, this clone was seen once. The rearrangement links TRBV7-2 to TRBJ1-5; D is undetermined. This CDR3 spans 15 amino acids. CDR1 and CDR2 from the germline V gene are SGHTA and FQGNSA. V gave up 5 bases and J gave up 0 bases, with 11 bases separating them. The CDR3 loop is CASSLPGSSNQPQHF. CDR3 DNA sequence: TGTGCCAGCAGCCTACCGGGGAGTAGCAATCAGCCCCAGCATTTT.

CDR3: CATSRDVGTEAFF. The CDR3 DNA sequence: TGTGCCACCAGCAGAGATGTCGGGACTGAAGCTTTCTTT. The V gene is TRBV15, the J gene TRBJ1-1; D remains unclear. The V and J ends lost 0 bases and 5 bases respectively, with 7 bases between them. The germline V gene encodes CDR1 LNHNV and CDR2 YYDKDF (reference sequence). CDR3 length: 13 residues. Looking up the rest from reference TRBV15 and TRBJ1-1 gives the full variable domain: DAMVIQNPRYQVTQFGKPVTLSCSQTLNHNVMYWYQQKSSQAPKLLFHYYDKDFNNEADTPDNFQSRRPNTSFCFLDIRSPGLGDTAMYLCATSRDVGTEAFFGQGTRLTVV.

This clone was detected only a few times. Additional DNA sequences in this sample encode the identical CDR3. This chain uses TRBV6-5 with TRBJ2-7, with 13 bases lining up with TRBD2. The CDR3 is 14 amino acids. Germline CDR1 and CDR2: MNHEY and SVGAGI. V shed 5 bases and J 3 bases; nucleotides not matched to a gene: 1. As DNA, the CDR3 is TGTGCCAGCAGTCGGACTAGCGGGAGCTACGAGCAGTACTTC. Translating it yields CASSRTSGSYEQYF.

The chain links TRBV5-6 to TRBJ1-4, with D unclear. The V and J ends lost 2 bases and 1 base respectively, with 9 bases between them. The CDR3 spans 15 residues. The germline V gene has CDR1 SGHDT and CDR2 YYEEEE. This chain's CDR3 is CASSLLTLTNEKLFF. The CDR3 DNA sequence: TGTGCCAGCAGCTTACTGACACTAACTAATGAAAAACTGTTTTTT.

This chain connects TRBV24-1 to TRBJ1-5; TRBD1 agrees at 7 bases. J was trimmed by 4 bases and V by 3 bases; bases with no gene match: 8. The germline V gene has CDR1 KGHDR and CDR2 SFDVKD. There are 16 residues in the CDR3. In DNA, the CDR3 is TGTGCCACCAGTGATAACACCGGGACAGTTAATCAGCCCCAGCATTTT. Protein product: CATSDNTGTVNQPQHF.

This chain links TRBV7-9 with TRBJ1-1; maybe TRBD1 (6 bases). In germline, CDR1 is SEHNR, CDR2 FQNEAQ (reference sequence). V was pared by 4 bases and J by 4 bases, with 16 bases between. The CDR3 spans 15 residues. The CDR3 here is CASSSRTARGTEAFF. CDR3 nucleotide sequence: TGTGCCAGCAGCTCAAGGACAGCCCGGGGCACTGAAGCTTTCTTT.

In its sample, this clone was seen a few times. The chain recombines TRBV19 with TRBJ2-7; 7 bases fit TRBD2. The J segment lost 6 bases and the V segment lost 1 base, leaving 3 bases of the junction unmatched. In germline, CDR1 is LNHDA, CDR2 SQIVND (reference sequence). The CDR3 has 13 amino acids. The CDR3 sequence is CASSIGGSREQYF. DNA for the CDR3: TGTGCCAGTAGTATAGGCGGGAGCCGCGAGCAGTACTTC.

The rearrangement links TRBV19 to TRBJ2-1; perhaps TRBD2 as D (5 bases). With 9 bases removed from V and 0 bases from J, the gap between germline ends came to 9 bases. CDR1 and CDR2 (germline): LNHDA, SQIVND (reference sequence). This CDR3 comprises 13 residues. The CDR3 nucleotides read TGTGCCAGCCGAGGGCCCTCCTACAATGAGCAGTTCTTC. It codes for CASRGPSYNEQFF.

V is TRBV30 and J is TRBJ1-1; TRBD1 agrees at 9 bases. Germline V CDR1 and CDR2: GTSNPN, SVGIG (reference sequence). The CDR3 consists of 16 residues. J was trimmed by 0 bases and V by 0 bases; bases with no gene match: 5. CDR3 loop: CAWSVPGQGLNTEAFF. The DNA for the CDR3 is TGTGCCTGGAGTGTACCGGGACAGGGATTGAACACTGAAGCTTTCTTT.

The chain links TRBV7-8 to TRBJ2-7; 7 bases match TRBD2. CDR1 and CDR2 (germline): SGHVS, FQNEAQ. CDR3 length: 14 amino acids. V was pared by 5 bases and J by 3 bases, with 7 bases of the junction left unmatched. In nucleotides, the CDR3 is TGTGCCAGCAGCACGAGCGGGAAGCACTACGAGCAGTACTTC. This encodes CASSTSGKHYEQYF.

This clone was found once. The chain links TRBV7-6 to TRBJ2-1; D is possibly TRBD2 (5 bases). This CDR3 spans 18 amino acids. The V and J ends lost 2 bases and 3 bases respectively, with 20 bases between them. Germline V gene data show CDR1 as SGHVS and CDR2 as FNYEAQ. The CDR3 DNA reads TGTGCCAGCAGCTTATCTCCCCGGTCGGGGTCTCTCTACAATGAGCAGTTCTTC. The encoded protein is CASSLSPRSGSLYNEQFF.

This chain joins TRBV7-6 and TRBJ2-1, with 7 bases aligning to TRBD2. V lost 4 bases and J lost 6; bases outside the gene matches: 9. This CDR3 contains 15 residues. Germline loops: CDR1 SGHVS, CDR2 FNYEAQ. CDR3 sequence: CASSSVTSAFNEQFF. CDR3 nucleotide sequence: TGTGCCAGCAGCTCGGTCACTAGCGCCTTCAATGAGCAGTTCTTC.

The genes are TRBV7-2 and TRBJ2-3; TRBD2 matches at 10 bases. The CDR3 is made up of 16 amino acids. The V and J ends lost 5 bases and 0 bases, in that order; junction bases with no gene match: 5. Germline loops: CDR1 SGHTA, CDR2 FQGNSA. CDR3 residues: CASSQQTSGSTDTQYF. The CDR3 nucleotides are TGTGCCAGCAGCCAACAGACTAGCGGGAGCACAGATACGCAGTATTTT.

The rearrangement uses TRBV7-2 and TRBJ2-6; 8 bases fit TRBD1. Germline CDR1 is SGHTA and CDR2 is FQGNSA. The CDR3 spans 17 residues. V was pared by 5 bases and J by 0 bases, with 6 bases of the junction left unmatched. CDR3 in DNA: TGTGCCAGCAGCCCTGGACAGGGTCACTCTGGGGCCAACGTCCTGACTTTC. Translated: CASSPGQGHSGANVLTF.

V usage is TRBV7-2 and J usage is TRBJ1-2; maybe TRBD1 (6 bases). V dropped 6 bases and J dropped 4 bases, with 12 bases sitting between them. The V gene's germline CDR1 is SGHTA and CDR2 FQGNSA. The CDR3 extends over 13 amino acids. The CDR3 loop is CASSHRVGYGYTF. The CDR3 DNA is TGTGCCAGCAGTCACAGGGTAGGCTATGGCTACACCTTC.

CDR3: CASSPVGSPTYNEQFF. In DNA, the CDR3 is TGCGCCAGCAGCCCGGTAGGCAGTCCGACTTACAATGAGCAGTTCTTC. This chain joins TRBV5-1 and TRBJ2-1, with D uncertain. The CDR3 is 16 amino acids. Trimming took off 4 bases at V and 4 bases at J, with 18 bases between the two ends. Germline V gene lookup returns CDR1 SGHRS and CDR2 YFSETQ.

This clone was counted a few times. J is TRBJ2-1 and V is TRBV28; weak D call: TRBD2 (5 bases). The CDR3 length is 11 residues. Germline V gene data show CDR1 as MDHEN and CDR2 as SYDVKM. V was pared by 4 bases and J by 10 bases, with 8 bases between. The DNA of the CDR3 is TGTGCCAGCAGTTGGTCGGGGGAGCAGTTCTTC. Translated, it gives CASSWSGEQFF.

The chain has TRBV30 and TRBJ2-4, with D unclear. The V and J ends lost 0 bases and 0 bases respectively, with 12 bases between them. The V gene's germline CDR1 is GTSNPN and CDR2 SVGIG (reference sequence). There are 16 residues in the CDR3. The DNA for the CDR3 is TGTGCCTGGAGTGTGGGCAGTTCTATAGCCAAAAACATTCAGTACTTC. Translation gives CAWSVGSSIAKNIQYF. The complete variable domain, with remaining parts taken from reference TRBV30 and TRBJ2-4, reads SQTIHQWPATLVQPVGSPLSLECTVEGTSNPNLYWYRQAAGRGLQLLFYSVGIGQISSEVPQNLSASRPQDRQFILSSKKLLLSDSGFYLCAWSVGSSIAKNIQYFGAGTRLSVL.

This chain joins TRBV7-2 and TRBJ1-1, with 8 bases fitting TRBD1. There are 13 residues in the CDR3. Germline CDR1 and CDR2: SGHTA and FQGNSA. Trimming cost V 3 bases and J 7 bases; bases outside gene matches: 4. This CDR3 reads CASSLQDRGEAFF. CDR3 nucleotide sequence: TGTGCCAGCAGCTTGCAAGACAGGGGTGAAGCTTTCTTT.